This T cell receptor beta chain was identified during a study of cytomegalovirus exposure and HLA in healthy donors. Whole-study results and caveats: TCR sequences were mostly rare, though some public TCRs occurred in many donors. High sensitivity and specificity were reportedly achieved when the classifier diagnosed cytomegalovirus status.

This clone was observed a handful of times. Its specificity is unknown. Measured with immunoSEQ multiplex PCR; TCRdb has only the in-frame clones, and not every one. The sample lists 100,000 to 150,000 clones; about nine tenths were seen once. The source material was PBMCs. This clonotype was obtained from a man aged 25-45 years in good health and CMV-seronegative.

The CDR3 spells CASSQVQGASPGANVLTF. The CDR3 coding sequence is TGTGCCAGCAGCCAAGTACAGGGGGCATCCCCTGGGGCCAACGTCCTGACTTTC. This chain uses TRBV4-2 with TRBJ2-6, with TRBD1 matching over 9 bases. The ends lost 1 base at V and 2 bases at J; junction bases unmatched: 6. The CDR3 totals 18 residues. Per germline, CDR1 LGHNA and CDR2 YNFKEQ.